One sample yielded the 28 T cell receptor beta chains listed below, sequenced in a study of post-analysis software for immune sequencing data. For these TCRs, the target antigens are not known. Unique molecular identifiers were built into the TCR beta cDNA libraries. TCRdb itself ran the PCR reads through MiXCR, one entry per CDR3 protein. Among hundreds of thousands of distinct CDR3 sequences listed, roughly 30% were seen once. Overall study results and limits: Patients carried 5 or 6 TRBV segments more frequently than controls did, and TRBV5-6, TRBV5-1 and TRBV20-1 were among them.

Sequenced sample: blood. Receptors originate from a girl aged 10 to 17 with multiple sclerosis.

This clonotype was picked up a small number of times. This chain connects TRBV29-1 to TRBJ2-5; TRBD1 matches at 9 bases. This CDR3 has 15 amino acids. The germline V gene encodes CDR1 SQVTM and CDR2 ANQGSEA. The J segment lost 5 bases and the V segment lost 5 bases, leaving 12 bases of the junction unmatched. The CDR3 sequence is CSVYSSDRGWETQYF. The DNA for the CDR3 is TGCAGCGTTTACTCGAGTGACAGGGGGTGGGAGACCCAGTACTTC.

A few counts support this clonotype. The chain recombines TRBV10-3 with TRBJ2-5; tentatively, D is TRBD1 or TRBD2 (6 bases each). This CDR3 contains 15 residues. V was pared by 4 bases and J by 4 bases, with 16 bases between. Per the germline V gene, CDR1 is ENHRY and CDR2 is SYGVKD. The chain's CDR3 is CAISGLAGGGETQYF. CDR3 coding DNA: TGTGCCATCAGTGGCCTAGCAGGAGGGGGAGAGACCCAGTACTTC.

This clonotype was seen many times. The chain uses TRBV9 and TRBJ2-7, with D hard to call. Trimming left V 0 bases short and J 7 bases short, with 11 bases between. Germline V CDR1 and CDR2: SGDLS, YYNGEE. The CDR3 sequence is 13 residues long. The CDR3 region has the DNA TGTGCCAGCAGCGTAGGGCCGGGTGGAGAGCAGTACTTC. It codes for CASSVGPGGEQYF.

The rearrangement links TRBV7-2 to TRBJ2-5, with 7 bases lining up with TRBD1. The tail of the sequence fits TRBJ2-7 better, so the J call may be wrong. This CDR3 is built from 13 residues. Germline assignment: CDR1 SGHTA and CDR2 FQGNSA. The DNA of the CDR3 is TGTGCCAGCAGCTGGGACAGTATAAACGAGCAGTACTTC. Residues: CASSWDSINEQYF.

This clonotype was detected only a few times. Relative to the germline gene, one junction end is altered; a read error may explain this. The chain carries TRBV15 and TRBJ1-1, with D possibly matching TRBD1 (6 bases). The CDR3 is 16 amino acids. Germline loops: CDR1 LNHNV, CDR2 YYDKDF (reference sequence). The CDR3 protein is CAASLRGWGGNTEAFF. CDR3 DNA sequence: TGTGCCGCCAGCTTGAGGGGGTGGGGAGGGAACACTGAAGCTTTCTTT.

This clonotype was seen at least ten times. The chain combines TRBV18 with TRBJ1-1, with a possible D match to TRBD1 (6 bases). V lost 1 base to trimming and J lost 5 bases, with 11 bases between them. The CDR3 is 14 amino acids. CDR1 and CDR2 from the germline V gene are KGHSH and LQKENI. CDR3 in DNA: TGTGCCAGCTCACCACAGACAGGAGGTACTGAAGCTTTCTTT. This sequence encodes CASSPQTGGTEAFF.

This clonotype was picked up a small number of times. The J gene is TRBJ2-1, the V gene TRBV9; perhaps TRBD1 as D (8 bases). CDR1 and CDR2 from the germline V gene are SGDLS and YYNGEE. This CDR3 region has 15 residues. V lost 3 bases and J 5 bases, leaving 15 bases between the germline ends. The CDR3 nucleotides read TGTGCCAGCAGCGGGTGGACAGGGAGGGACAATGAGCAGTTCTTC. This sequence encodes CASSGWTGRDNEQFF.

The sample holds a few counts of this clonotype. CDR3 loop: CASSTLAGVVNEQFF. Written as DNA, the CDR3 is TGTGCCAGCAGCACACTAGCGGGAGTCGTCAATGAGCAGTTCTTC. The chain couples TRBV7-9 to TRBJ2-1, with 11 bases fitting TRBD2. Unmatched junction bases numbered 6, after V lost 5 bases and J lost 6 bases. The CDR3 sequence is 15 residues long. Germline loops: CDR1 SEHNR, CDR2 FQNEAQ (reference sequence).

The chain has TRBV7-6 and TRBJ2-1; no reliable D call. The closer fit of TRBJ2-7 to the DNA end suggests the J call may be wrong. Germline V gene sequence: CDR1 SGHVS, CDR2 FNYEAQ. This CDR3 is built from 13 residues. The CDR3 here is CASSLGVYNEQYF. CDR3 coding DNA: TGTGCCAGCAGCTTAGGAGTTTACAATGAGCAGTACTTC.

This chain joins TRBV10-3 and TRBJ1-1; D is perhaps TRBD1 (6 bases). The CDR3 is 14 residues long. The germline CDR1 and CDR2 sequences are ENHRY and SYGVKD. V dropped 7 bases and J dropped 1 base, with 13 bases sitting between them. The CDR3 here is CAITTSGQNTEAFF. CDR3 nucleotide sequence: TGTGCCATCACTACCTCGGGACAGAACACTGAAGCTTTCTTT.

This sequence joins TRBV28 and TRBJ2-5; 10 bases align to TRBD2. The J segment lost 5 bases and the V segment lost 5 bases, leaving 8 bases of the junction unmatched. CDR1 is MDHEN and CDR2 is SYDVKM in the germline V gene. The CDR3 contains 15 residues. The CDR3, as DNA: TGTGCCAGCAGTCCAACTAGCGGGGCCGAGGAGACCCAGTACTTC. Its translation is CASSPTSGAEETQYF.

This sequence joins TRBV27 and TRBJ2-1, with TRBD2 matching over 7 bases. Germline CDR1 MNHEY, CDR2 SMNVEV (reference sequence). CDR3 length: 14 amino acids. The V gene end was trimmed by 0 bases and the J gene end by 9 bases; junction bases not matched to a gene: 5. The CDR3 DNA reads TGTGCCAGCAGTTTATCGATTGGCGGGAGTGAGCAGTTCTTC. Residues: CASSLSIGGSEQFF.

J is TRBJ2-5 and V is TRBV15, with D maybe TRBD1 (5 bases). V was shortened by 2 bases and J by 4 bases, with 32 bases between the two germline ends. CDR3 length equals 21 residues. Germline V gives CDR1 LNHNV, CDR2 YYDKDF (reference sequence). As DNA, the CDR3 is TGTGCCACCAGCAGAAATGAGATTACGACAGTCACAAGGGCCCTCCGAGAGACCCAGTACTTC. Protein sequence: CATSRNEITTVTRALRETQYF.

This clonotype has more than one count but fewer than ten. This sequence joins TRBV19 and TRBJ1-1, with no clear D. The CDR3 runs to 13 residues. The V end was cut by 7 bases, the J end by 1 base, with 10 bases between. CDR1 LNHDA and CDR2 SQIVND come from the germline V gene (reference sequence). The CDR3 sequence: CASTPMTNTEAFF. The CDR3, as DNA: TGTGCCAGTACCCCAATGACGAACACTGAAGCTTTCTTT.

The chain combines TRBV19 with TRBJ1-6; 7 nucleotides agree with TRBD1. The trim removed 1 base at V and 9 bases at J, leaving 3 bases unmatched. The CDR3 sequence is 14 residues long. Germline loops: CDR1 LNHDA, CDR2 SQIVND (reference sequence). The CDR3 reads CASSIGQGISPLHF. The CDR3 DNA reads TGTGCCAGTAGTATAGGACAGGGTATTTCACCCCTCCACTTT.

To note about this clonotype: An end of the junction differs from the germline gene, which may be a read error. The gene calls are TRBV29-1 and TRBJ2-5; tentatively, D is TRBD2 (7 bases). The CDR3 spans 12 residues. The germline CDR1 and CDR2 sequences are SQVTM and ANQGSEA. The CDR3 here is CSAGGGQETRYF. The CDR3 DNA reads TGCAGCGCCGGCGGGGGCCAAGAGACCCGGTACTTC.

V usage is TRBV24-1 and J usage is TRBJ2-5; 7 bases match TRBD1. The CDR3 consists of 13 residues. Trimming removed 4 bases from V and 4 bases from J; junction bases left unmatched: 2. The germline CDR1 and CDR2 sequences are KGHDR and SFDVKD. CDR3 protein: CATSETGSETQYF. The CDR3 DNA follows: TGTGCCACCAGTGAGACAGGGTCAGAGACCCAGTACTTC.

This clonotype has more than one count but fewer than ten. The rearrangement uses TRBV15 and TRBJ1-2; D is possibly TRBD1 (5 bases). The CDR3 runs 15 residues. Germline V gene data show CDR1 as LNHNV and CDR2 as YYDKDF (reference sequence). Between the trimmed V and J ends, which lost 0 bases and 6 bases, there was a span of 14 bases. In nucleotides, the CDR3 is TGTGCCACCAGCAGAGATAACCCGACAGCCGATGGCTACACCTTC. Amino acids: CATSRDNPTADGYTF.

The rearrangement uses TRBV20-1 and TRBJ2-7; D might be TRBD2 (5 bases). Per the germline V gene, CDR1 is DFQATT and CDR2 is SNEGSKA (reference sequence). This CDR3 is built from 14 residues. The V end lost 6 bases, the J end lost 7 bases, and 22 bases lay between the germline ends. The CDR3 coding sequence is TGCAGTGCGAGTTTGGTTCAGACCCGCGGGGAGCAGTACTTC. Amino acid sequence: CSASLVQTRGEQYF.

In its sample, this clonotype was seen once. The CDR3 bases are TGTGCCAGCAGCTTACGACAGAGCACTGAAGCTTTCTTT. It specifies CASSLRQSTEAFF. The chain employs TRBV7-9 and TRBJ1-1, with D maybe TRBD1 (5 bases). The CDR3 runs to 13 residues. The V end lost 2 bases, the J end lost 4 bases, and 8 bases lay between the germline ends. Germline assignment: CDR1 SEHNR and CDR2 FQNEAQ (reference sequence).

The chain uses TRBV27 and TRBJ1-4, with 7 bases that match TRBD1. J gave up 13 bases and V 6 bases, and 14 bases lay outside the gene matches. The CDR3 consists of 14 residues. Germline CDR1 MNHEY, CDR2 SMNVEV (reference sequence). Here the CDR3 DNA reads TGTGCCAGCAGCCCCCACAGGGGCGAGGGCAGACTGTTTTTT. Translating gives CASSPHRGEGRLFF.

With respect to this clonotype: A junction boundary mismatches the germline segment, possibly from a read error. The J gene is TRBJ2-3, the V gene TRBV4-2; D is possibly TRBD2 (5 bases). CDR1 and CDR2 from the germline V gene are LGHNA and YNFKEQ. This CDR3 is 17 amino acids long. The CDR3 DNA follows: TGTGCCAGCAGCCAAGATTCGGCTAGCAGCCTCACGGATATGCAGTATTTT. Its protein product is CASSQDSASSLTDMQYF.

The CDR3 region has the DNA TGTGCCAGCAGCTTTTCGGTTGGACTAGACACAGATACGCAGTATTTT. It translates to CASSFSVGLDTDTQYF. This rearrangement joins TRBV5-5 to TRBJ2-3; 7 bases line up with TRBD2. Losses at the gene ends were 2 bases for V and 2 bases for J; bases not matched to a gene: 8. The germline V gene encodes CDR1 SGHKS and CDR2 YYEKEE (reference sequence). This CDR3 comprises 16 residues.

Ten or more counts support this clonotype. CDR3 amino acids: CASSWTLPQGQYF. In nucleotides, the CDR3 is TGTGCCAGCAGCTGGACCCTGCCGCAGGGGCAGTACTTC. The chain employs TRBV12-3 or TRBV12-4 and TRBJ2-7; D might be TRBD1 (5 bases). Deletions cut 6 bases from V and 9 bases from J, with 18 bases between. This CDR3 has 13 residues.

In this sample, this clonotype turned up a few times. This sequence joins TRBV7-9 and TRBJ2-5, with D possibly matching TRBD1 (5 bases). The CDR3 totals 17 residues. Trimming shortened V by 5 bases and J by 2 bases, and 21 bases separated the two germline ends. Germline CDR1 SEHNR, CDR2 FQNEAQ (reference sequence). The CDR3 region is CASSRRGRRGSQETQYF. The CDR3, as DNA: TGTGCCAGCAGCCGTAGAGGCCGAAGGGGATCACAAGAGACCCAGTACTTC.

This clonotype has only a few counts. V usage is TRBV28 and J usage is TRBJ1-5; the D is unclear. Trimming pared 7 bases from V and 0 bases from J, leaving 7 bases between. CDR1 is MDHEN, CDR2 SYDVKM, per germline. This CDR3 spans 13 amino acids. This CDR3 is CASTLYSNQPQHF. The CDR3 DNA reads as TGTGCCAGCACCTTATATAGCAATCAGCCCCAGCATTTT.

In its sample, this clonotype was seen a few times. The rearrangement links TRBV5-1 to TRBJ2-1; 7 bases match TRBD1. CDR1 and CDR2 (germline): SGHRS, YFSETQ. CDR3 size: 16 residues. V lost 4 bases, J lost 0 bases, and 7 bases stayed unmatched. The CDR3 DNA reads as TGCGCCAGCAGCCCCTCCGACAGGGCCTCCTACAATGAGCAGTTCTTC. Protein sequence: CASSPSDRASYNEQFF. Full variable domain (outside the CDR3, taken from reference TRBV5-1 and TRBJ2-1): KAGVTQTPRYLIKTRGQQVTLSCSPISGHRSVSWYQQTPGQGLQFLFEYFSETQRNKGNFPGRFSGRQFSNSRSEMNVSTLELGDSALYLCASSPSDRASYNEQFFGPGTRLTVL.

As DNA, the CDR3 is TGTGCCAGCAGTGAACTAAAAGGGACGAACACCGGGGAGCTGTTTTTT. Its translation is CASSELKGTNTGELFF. J is TRBJ2-2 and V is TRBV25-1; D uncertain. Trimming removed 2 bases from V and 0 bases from J, with 10 bases in between. The length of the CDR3 is 16 residues. Germline V CDR1 and CDR2: MGHDK, SYGVNS.